Included here is one T cell receptor (beta chain) sequence, with context. Only in-frame clones appear in the TCRdb table, and some are missing; sequencing was by immunoSEQ multiplex PCR. The sample records some 110,000 clones, around 94% being singletons. This specimen comes from a study of cytomegalovirus exposure and HLA in healthy donors. Sequenced input: PBMCs. The sequence derives from a young woman in good health and CMV-seronegative.

Here the CDR3 reads CASSRQEWNTIYF. The CDR3 DNA is TGTGCCAGCAGCAGACAGGAGTGGAACACCATATATTTT. The chain employs TRBV7-2 and TRBJ1-3, with D possibly being TRBD1 (6 bases). The CDR3 extends over 13 amino acids. Germline lookup yields CDR1 SGHTA and CDR2 FQGNSA. Trimming took off 5 bases at V and 7 bases at J, with 12 bases between the two ends. Variable domain in full (rest from reference TRBV7-2 and TRBJ1-3): GAGVSQSPSNKVTEKGKDVELRCDPISGHTALYWYRQSLGQGLEFLIYFQGNSAPDKSGLPSDRFSAERTGGSVSTLTIQRTQQEDSAVYLCASSRQEWNTIYFGEGSWLTVV.